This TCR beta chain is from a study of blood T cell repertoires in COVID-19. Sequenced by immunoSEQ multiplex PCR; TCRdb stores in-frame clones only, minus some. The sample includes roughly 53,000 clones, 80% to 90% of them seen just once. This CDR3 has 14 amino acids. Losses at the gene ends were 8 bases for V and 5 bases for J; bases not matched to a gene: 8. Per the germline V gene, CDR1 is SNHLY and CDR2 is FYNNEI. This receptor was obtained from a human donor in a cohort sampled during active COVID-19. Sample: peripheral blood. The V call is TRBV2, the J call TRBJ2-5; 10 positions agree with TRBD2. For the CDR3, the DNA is TGTGCCAGCCAAGCGGGGGGGCTTCTTGAGACCCAGTACTTC. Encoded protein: CASQAGGLLETQYF.